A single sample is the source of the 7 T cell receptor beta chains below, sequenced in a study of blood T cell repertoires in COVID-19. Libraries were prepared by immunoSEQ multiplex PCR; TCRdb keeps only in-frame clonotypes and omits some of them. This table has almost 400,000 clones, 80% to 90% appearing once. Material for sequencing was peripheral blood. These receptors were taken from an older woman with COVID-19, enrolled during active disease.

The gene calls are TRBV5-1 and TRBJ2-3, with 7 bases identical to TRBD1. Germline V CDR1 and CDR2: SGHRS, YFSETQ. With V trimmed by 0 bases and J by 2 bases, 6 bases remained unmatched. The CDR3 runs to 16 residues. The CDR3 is CASSLDLGQVTDTQYF. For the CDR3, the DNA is TGCGCCAGCAGCTTGGATCTAGGACAGGTCACAGATACGCAGTATTTT. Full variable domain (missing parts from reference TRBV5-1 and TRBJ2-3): KAGVTQTPRYLIKTRGQQVTLSCSPISGHRSVSWYQQTPGQGLQFLFEYFSETQRNKGNFPGRFSGRQFSNSRSEMNVSTLELGDSALYLCASSLDLGQVTDTQYFGPGTRLTVL.

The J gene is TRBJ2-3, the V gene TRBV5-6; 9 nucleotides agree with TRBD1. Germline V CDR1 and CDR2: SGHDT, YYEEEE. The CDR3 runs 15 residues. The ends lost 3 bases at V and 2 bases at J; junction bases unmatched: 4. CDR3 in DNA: TGTGCCAGCAGCTCCGGGACAGGGCTCACAGATACGCAGTATTTT. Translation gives CASSSGTGLTDTQYF. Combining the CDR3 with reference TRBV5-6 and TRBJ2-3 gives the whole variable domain DAGVTQSPTHLIKTRGQQVTLRCSPKSGHDTVSWYQQALGQGPQFIFQYYEEEERQRGNFPDRFSGHQFPNYSSELNVNALLLGDSALYLCASSSGTGLTDTQYFGPGTRLTVL.

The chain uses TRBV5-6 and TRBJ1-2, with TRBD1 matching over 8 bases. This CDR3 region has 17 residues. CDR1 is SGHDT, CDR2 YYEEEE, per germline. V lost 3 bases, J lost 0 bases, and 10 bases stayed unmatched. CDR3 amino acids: CASSSLGQGRSNYGYTF. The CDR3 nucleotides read TGTGCCAGCAGCTCTCTCGGACAGGGACGTTCTAACTATGGCTACACCTTC.

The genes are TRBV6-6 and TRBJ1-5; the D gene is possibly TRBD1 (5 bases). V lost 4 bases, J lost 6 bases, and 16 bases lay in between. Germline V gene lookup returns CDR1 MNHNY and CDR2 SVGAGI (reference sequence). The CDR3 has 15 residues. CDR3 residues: CASSSPQGRGQPQHF. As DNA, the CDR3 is TGTGCCAGCAGTTCCCCCCAGGGAAGGGGTCAGCCCCAGCATTTT.

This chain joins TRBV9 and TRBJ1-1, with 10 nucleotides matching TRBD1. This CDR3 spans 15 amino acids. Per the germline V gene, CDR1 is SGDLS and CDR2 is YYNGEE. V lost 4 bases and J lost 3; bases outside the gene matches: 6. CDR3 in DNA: TGTGCCAGCAGCCCCCGACAGGGGGCGTACACTGAAGCTTTCTTT. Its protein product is CASSPRQGAYTEAFF.

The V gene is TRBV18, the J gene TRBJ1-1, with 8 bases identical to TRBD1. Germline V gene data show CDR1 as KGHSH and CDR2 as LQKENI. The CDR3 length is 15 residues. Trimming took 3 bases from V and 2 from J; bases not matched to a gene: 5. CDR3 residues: CASSPRTGFNTEAFF. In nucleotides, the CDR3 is TGTGCCAGCTCACCTCGGACAGGGTTTAACACTGAAGCTTTCTTT.

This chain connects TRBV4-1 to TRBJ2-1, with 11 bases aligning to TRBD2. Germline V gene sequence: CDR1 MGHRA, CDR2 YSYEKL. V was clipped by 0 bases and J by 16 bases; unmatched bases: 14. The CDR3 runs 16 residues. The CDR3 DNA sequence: TGCGCCAGCAGCCAAGATGTTCGAGGTAGCGGGGGGGCTATTTTCTTC. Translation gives CASSQDVRGSGGAIFF.